This T cell receptor beta chain was recovered during a study of cytomegalovirus exposure and HLA in healthy donors. General study findings and limits: Some public TCRs appeared in many individuals, while most sequences were rare.

The CDR3 is 16 residues long. The V gene end was trimmed by 6 bases and the J gene end by 1 base; junction bases not matched to a gene: 11. Germline V CDR1 and CDR2: SQVTM, ANQGSEA. Only in-frame clones appear in the TCRdb table, and some are missing; sequencing was by immunoSEQ multiplex PCR. The table has some 120,000 clones, about 96% seen once; the top ten hold 1.5% to 2%. Notes on this clone: Its antigen is not identified.

This chain uses TRBV29-1 with TRBJ2-1; 8 bases are shared with TRBD2. The TCR originated in a man aged 18 to 30 in good health and CMV-seronegative. The sequenced sample was PBMCs. CDR3 coding DNA: TGCAGCGTCCTCTCAGCAACTAGCGGATCCTACAATGAGCAGTTCTTC. Residues: CSVLSATSGSYNEQFF.